Sequencing of this T cell receptor (beta chain) was carried out in a study of T cell responses to AZD1222 COVID-19 vaccine. Study-wide findings and caveats: Increased Spike-specific TCR breadth and depth were observed after two AZD1222 doses. It should be noted that donors were predominantly white British and more often female, and clonal diversity was possibly underestimated.

TCRdb's table, derived via immunoSEQ multiplex PCR, lists solely in-frame clones and lacks some. This sample has some 150,000 clones, with 82% found just once. With respect to this clone: No antigen is known for it.

Between the trimmed V and J ends, which lost 2 bases and 0 bases, there was a span of 8 bases. The germline V gene encodes CDR1 SGHTA and CDR2 FQGTGA. The CDR3 contains 15 residues. V gene TRBV7-3 combines with J gene TRBJ2-1; tentative D call: TRBD2 (5 bases). The receptor comes from an adult in good health. The sample in question was peripheral blood, obtained on day 0 of MenACWY control vaccination. CDR3 nucleotide sequence: TGTGCCAGCAGCTTAGGAGGTATCTCCTACAATGAGCAGTTCTTC. This sequence encodes CASSLGGISYNEQFF. Full variable domain (outside the CDR3, taken from reference TRBV7-3 and TRBJ2-1): GAGVSQTPSNKVTEKGKYVELRCDPISGHTALYWYRQSLGQGPEFLIYFQGTGAADDSGLPNDRFFAVRPEGSVSTLKIQRTERGDSAVYLCASSLGGISYNEQFFGPGTRLTVL.